This T cell receptor (beta chain) was retrieved from a study of beta chain features in type 1 diabetes. Cells sorted by CD45RO/CCR7/CD25/CD127/CD95/CD27 comprised CD4+ naive, central memory, regulatory and stem cell-like memory cells. Reverse transcription of all isolated RNA meant that expressed TCRB transcripts were sequenced. Sequencing used immunoSEQ multiplex PCR; TCRdb keeps in-frame clones, though not all of them. The sample consists of roughly 340,000 clones, around an eighth of them appearing once. This clone was found a few times. What it binds is not known. Overall study results and limits: In every one of the four CD4+ subsets, TCRB CDR3s were moderately but significantly shorter in Type 1 diabetes patients.

The CDR3 is 13 amino acids. Trimming pared 2 bases from V and 3 bases from J, leaving 8 bases between. The germline gives CDR1 SGHRS, CDR2 YFSETQ. This chain connects TRBV5-1 to TRBJ2-5; D not certain. This receptor was taken from a woman under 30 with type 1 diabetes. Sequenced input: naive CD4+ T cells from blood. The CDR3: CASSFIGEETQYF. The CDR3 DNA sequence: TGCGCCAGCAGCTTTATAGGAGAAGAGACCCAGTACTTC.